This passage covers 32 T cell receptor beta chains from one sample sequenced in a study of Ad26.COV2.S vaccination and SARS-CoV-2 variants. Generated by immunoSEQ multiplex PCR, the TCRdb table keeps only in-frame clones and is missing some. The table has about 480,000 clones, roughly 85% seen once. Specified treatment: some 20 received Ad26.COV2.S at low or high dose, single or two shots; five or six received placebo; per-sample allocation not given. Samples came from day 63 after the first vaccine or placebo injection. The sample here was peripheral blood, taken in a trial of Ad26.COV2.S vaccine versus placebo. Receptors originate from a person aged 18-60 years who received the Ad26.COV2.S COVID-19 vaccine or a placebo.

Of note for this clone: The junction departs from germline at one end; a sequencing error may be responsible. The genes are TRBV6-2 or TRBV6-3 and TRBJ1-6; no clear D gene. This CDR3 has 14 amino acids. Germline V gene data show CDR1 as MNHEY and CDR2 as SVGEGT. The CDR3 DNA reads TGTGCCAGCAGTTACTTCTCCTCTAATTCACCCCTCCACTTT. It translates to CASSYFSSNSPLHF.

This rearrangement joins TRBV7-8 to TRBJ1-2; D is possibly TRBD1 (5 bases). The CDR3 totals 13 residues. V was cut by 5 bases and J by 2 bases, with 9 bases left in between. Germline V gene lookup returns CDR1 SGHVS and CDR2 FQNEAQ. CDR3 nucleotide sequence: TGTGCCAGCAGCCGGGGGGAAAACTATGGCTACACCTTC. Translated, it gives CASSRGENYGYTF. The entire variable domain, with the rest obtained from reference TRBV7-8 and TRBJ1-2, is as follows: GAGVSQSPRYKVAKRGQDVALRCDPISGHVSLFWYQQALGQGPEFLTYFQNEAQLDKSGLPSDRFFAERPEGSVSTLKIQRTQQEDSAVYLCASSRGENYGYTFGSGTRLTVV.

The J gene is TRBJ2-3, the V gene TRBV3-1 (or the pseudogene TRBV3-2); TRBD1 or TRBD2 may be the D gene (5 bases each). This CDR3 has 13 amino acids. Germline CDR1 LGHDT, CDR2 YNNKEL (reference sequence). Trimming took 0 bases from V and 11 from J, leaving 12 bases between them. CDR3 in amino acids: CASSQDRGEEQYF. The CDR3 nucleotides read TGTGCCAGCAGCCAAGATAGGGGAGAAGAGCAGTATTTT.

The chain is built from TRBV28 and TRBJ1-1; no clear D. Germline V gene data show CDR1 as MDHEN and CDR2 as SYDVKM. Trimming removed 3 bases at V and 4 bases at J, with 9 bases between. This CDR3 has 13 residues. The DNA of the CDR3 is TGTGCCAGCAGTTTCATGGGCATCACTGAAGCTTTCTTT. As protein: CASSFMGITEAFF.

The J gene is TRBJ2-7, the V gene TRBV7-2; TRBD2 agrees at 8 bases. Unmatched junction bases numbered 9, after V lost 5 bases and J lost 6 bases. The CDR3 covers 14 residues. Germline V gives CDR1 SGHTA, CDR2 FQGNSA. The CDR3 loop reads CASSHRTSHSEQYF. CDR3 DNA sequence: TGTGCCAGCAGCCACCGGACTAGCCATAGCGAGCAGTACTTC. Using reference TRBV7-2 and TRBJ2-7 for the parts outside the CDR3, the full variable domain is GAGVSQSPSNKVTEKGKDVELRCDPISGHTALYWYRQSLGQGLEFLIYFQGNSAPDKSGLPSDRFSAERTGGSVSTLTIQRTQQEDSAVYLCASSHRTSHSEQYFGPGTRLTVT.

This clone has a single count. The CDR3 nucleotides are TGTGCCAGCAGCTCCTCGGGGTGGACCTTGAACACTGAAGCTTTCTTT. It translates to CASSSSGWTLNTEAFF. The J gene is TRBJ1-1, the V gene TRBV7-2; D is unclear. Germline values: CDR1 SGHTA, CDR2 FQGNSA. V was trimmed by 4 bases and J by 0 bases, leaving 15 bases between them. This CDR3 comprises 16 residues.

This chain uses TRBV29-1 with TRBJ2-5; D is possibly TRBD1 or TRBD2 (6 bases each). The CDR3 has 13 amino acids. Trimming pared 3 bases from V and 4 bases from J, leaving 12 bases between. From germline, CDR1 is SQVTM and CDR2 ANQGSEA. DNA for the CDR3: TGCAGCGTTGACCGGGGGCACGGAGAGACCCAGTACTTC. The encoded protein is CSVDRGHGETQYF.

This clone was recorded once. V is TRBV7-9 and J is TRBJ1-1; maybe TRBD1 (6 bases). The germline V gene encodes CDR1 SEHNR and CDR2 FQNEAQ (reference sequence). The CDR3 extends over 14 amino acids. V lost 5 bases, J lost 4 bases, and 14 bases lay in between. In DNA form, the CDR3 reads TGTGCCAGCAGCAAAAGGGGGTTCGGCACTGAAGCTTTCTTT. It encodes CASSKRGFGTEAFF.

The chain uses TRBV10-3 and TRBJ1-2; 9 bases are a match to TRBD1. After removal of 3 bases from V and 3 bases from J, the junction contained 5 bases not matched to a gene. Looked up from germline, CDR1 is ENHRY and CDR2 is SYGVKD. The length of the CDR3 is 15 residues. The CDR3: CAISDTGQGHYGYTF. CDR3 DNA sequence: TGTGCCATCAGTGACACGGGACAGGGTCACTATGGCTACACCTTC.

The V and J genes are TRBV9 and TRBJ2-3, with D perhaps given as TRBD1 or TRBD2 (5 bases each). Germline CDR1 SGDLS, CDR2 YYNGEE. Trimming pared 4 bases from V and 4 bases from J, leaving 10 bases between. The length of the CDR3 is 13 residues. CDR3 protein: CASSRGVADTQYF. In nucleotides, the CDR3 is TGTGCCAGCAGCAGAGGGGTGGCAGATACGCAGTATTTT.

The CDR3 DNA sequence: TGTGCTACCCTTGGGAGGGGGTACAATGAGCAGTTCTTC. Encoded protein: CATLGRGYNEQFF. This chain links TRBV27 with TRBJ2-1, with D perhaps matching TRBD2 (7 bases). Germline CDR1 and CDR2: MNHEY and SMNVEV (reference sequence). The CDR3 consists of 13 residues.

The chain recombines TRBV20-1 with TRBJ1-2; the D gene is possibly TRBD1 (5 bases). This CDR3 is 11 amino acids long. V was pared by 6 bases and J by 6 bases, with 11 bases between. Germline assignment: CDR1 DFQATT and CDR2 SNEGSKA (reference sequence). This CDR3 reads CSAHRQHGYTF. Written as DNA, the CDR3 is TGCAGTGCACACCGACAGCATGGCTACACCTTC.

The rearrangement links TRBV15 to TRBJ2-3; D possibly uses TRBD1 or TRBD2 (6 bases each). The germline V and J ends were trimmed by 0 bases and 4 bases, with 11 bases remaining between them. Germline CDR1 LNHNV, CDR2 YYDKDF (reference sequence). This CDR3 has 15 residues. CDR3: CATSRDRGEADTQYF. The DNA for the CDR3 is TGTGCCACCAGCAGAGATAGGGGGGAAGCAGATACGCAGTATTTT.

This chain uses TRBV19 with TRBJ1-5; D is ambiguous. Trimming pared 3 bases from V and 6 bases from J, leaving 12 bases between. Germline V CDR1 and CDR2: LNHDA, SQIVND (reference sequence). The CDR3 totals 14 residues. The CDR3 region has the DNA TGTGCCAGTAGTATTAGAGGTCCTGGTCAGCCCCAGCATTTT. Translated: CASSIRGPGQPQHF.

The chain combines TRBV11-1 with TRBJ2-7; D may be TRBD2 (5 bases). V gave up 3 bases and J gave up 3 bases, with 12 bases separating them. The CDR3 spans 14 residues. Germline-derived CDR1 and CDR2 are SGHAT and FQDESV (reference sequence). CDR3 amino acids: CASSLSSGYYEQYF. Written as DNA, the CDR3 is TGTGCCAGCAGCTTGTCCTCGGGGTACTACGAGCAGTACTTC.

The chain is built from TRBV19 and TRBJ2-2; possible D gene TRBD1, 6 bases. Trimming left V 4 bases short and J 6 bases short, with 15 bases between. This CDR3 has 15 residues. Germline CDR1 LNHDA, CDR2 SQIVND (reference sequence). The chain's CDR3 is CASSRGTPMAGELFF. DNA for the CDR3: TGTGCCAGTAGTAGAGGGACACCCATGGCCGGGGAGCTGTTTTTT.

The chain has TRBV9 and TRBJ2-3, with 9 positions matching TRBD2. The V and J ends lost 2 bases and 6 bases, in that order; junction bases with no gene match: 7. This CDR3 comprises 15 residues. Germline CDR1 SGDLS, CDR2 YYNGEE. CDR3 DNA sequence: TGTGCCAGCAGCGTCCTAGCGGGGTCGCGGGATACGCAGTATTTT. Translated: CASSVLAGSRDTQYF. Based on the CDR3 plus reference TRBV9 and TRBJ2-3, the full variable domain is DSGVTQTPKHLITATGQRVTLRCSPRSGDLSVYWYQQSLDQGLQFLIQYYNGEERAKGNILERFSAQQFPDLHSELNLSSLELGDSALYFCASSVLAGSRDTQYFGPGTRLTVL.

The chain is built from TRBV9 and TRBJ1-3; 7 bases line up with TRBD1. Germline V gene lookup returns CDR1 SGDLS and CDR2 YYNGEE. Losses at the gene ends were 3 bases for V and 4 bases for J; bases not matched to a gene: 10. The CDR3 covers 16 residues. The CDR3 DNA reads TGTGCCAGCAGCGCCGATATACAGGGGACCGGAAACACCATATATTTT. Its protein is CASSADIQGTGNTIYF.

The V call is TRBV6-2 or TRBV6-3, the J call TRBJ1-1; D may be TRBD1 (5 bases). The CDR3 runs to 15 residues. The V end was cut by 6 bases, the J end by 3 bases, with 17 bases between. Germline CDR1 MNHEY, CDR2 SVGEGT. The CDR3 DNA reads TGTGCCAGCAGCCCTTGGGGGGGAGGCCACACTGAAGCTTTCTTT. It yields the protein CASSPWGGGHTEAFF.

The chain employs TRBV9 and TRBJ1-6; 10 positions match TRBD1. The CDR3 is 17 residues long. J lost 9 bases, V lost 0 bases, and 9 bases had no gene match. CDR1 is SGDLS and CDR2 is YYNGEE in the germline V gene. The DNA for the CDR3 is TGTGCCAGCAGCGTAGGACAGGGGGCTTTTAGTGGTTCACCCCTCCACTTT. The encoded protein is CASSVGQGAFSGSPLHF.

The rearrangement joins TRBV5-1 to TRBJ2-5; 7 nucleotides line up with TRBD2. Germline values: CDR1 SGHRS, CDR2 YFSETQ. The CDR3 contains 15 residues. With V trimmed by 2 bases and J by 4 bases, 8 bases remained unmatched. The CDR3 region has the DNA TGCGCCAGCAGCTTTATGGCGGGAGCCGGAGAGACCCAGTACTTC. Translated, it gives CASSFMAGAGETQYF.

This chain joins TRBV9 and TRBJ1-1; D remains ambiguous. The CDR3 totals 13 residues. Trimming stripped 0 bases from V and 4 bases from J, with 7 bases between. CDR1 and CDR2 from the germline V gene are SGDLS and YYNGEE. CDR3 nucleotide sequence: TGTGCCAGCAGCGTAGTCGTGGGCACTGAAGCTTTCTTT. Encoded protein: CASSVVVGTEAFF.

Comment on this clone: This same CDR3 is encoded by further DNA sequences in the sample. CDR3 protein: CASTGGYEQYF. The CDR3 DNA reads TGTGCCAGCACAGGGGGCTACGAGCAGTACTTC. The chain uses TRBV28 and TRBJ2-7, with 7 bases that match TRBD1. This CDR3 comprises 11 residues. Germline lookup yields CDR1 MDHEN and CDR2 SYDVKM. With 7 bases clipped from V and 3 bases from J, the junction kept 0 bases outside the gene matches.

V is TRBV20-1 and J is TRBJ2-1, with 11 nucleotides matching TRBD2. Losses at the gene ends were 3 bases for V and 6 bases for J; bases not matched to a gene: 19. CDR3 length equals 19 residues. Germline V gene lookup returns CDR1 DFQATT and CDR2 SNEGSKA (reference sequence). The CDR3 loop is CSASGGSLAGEIDRNEQFF. CDR3 nucleotide sequence: TGCAGTGCTAGTGGGGGATCACTAGCGGGAGAAATTGATCGCAATGAGCAGTTCTTC.

The V call is TRBV28, the J call TRBJ2-5, with 7 bases that match TRBD1. The V and J ends lost 5 bases and 2 bases, in that order; junction bases with no gene match: 14. Germline lookup yields CDR1 MDHEN and CDR2 SYDVKM. The CDR3 covers 17 residues. CDR3: CASSRVSVDRSQETQYF. CDR3 coding DNA: TGTGCCAGCAGTCGCGTCTCCGTGGACAGGTCACAAGAGACCCAGTACTTC.

With respect to this clone: The sample carries other DNA sequences with the same CDR3. The CDR3 nucleotides are TGTGCCAGCTCACCCCAGGGTAAGGGCACTGAAGCTTTCTTT. Protein sequence: CASSPQGKGTEAFF. This chain joins TRBV18 and TRBJ1-1; a weak D match, TRBD1 (5 bases). Germline V CDR1 and CDR2: KGHSH, LQKENI. This CDR3 comprises 14 residues. Trimming removed 3 bases at V and 4 bases at J, with 12 bases between.

CDR3 protein: CASSLQGGLAIVVWDTGELFF. The CDR3 DNA reads as TGCGCCAGCAGCCTTCAGGGGGGGCTAGCAATAGTGGTCTGGGACACCGGGGAGCTGTTTTTT. The genes are TRBV4-3 and TRBJ2-2; D may be TRBD1 or TRBD2 (7 bases each). Germline assignment: CDR1 LGHNA and CDR2 YSLEER. V gave up 4 bases and J gave up 3 bases, with 30 bases separating them. The CDR3 covers 21 residues.

In this sample, this clone turned up once. CDR3 residues: CASSDLSSYNSPLHF. DNA of the CDR3: TGTGCCAGCAGTGACCTCAGCTCCTATAATTCACCCCTCCACTTT. This sequence joins TRBV28 and TRBJ1-6; D is undetermined. Trimming shortened V by 5 bases and J by 0 bases, and 8 bases separated the two germline ends. The CDR3 is 15 amino acids. CDR1 and CDR2 from the germline V gene are MDHEN and SYDVKM.

V and J are TRBV28 and TRBJ2-7; D is uncertain. The ends were cut back, 1 base at V and 3 bases at J, with 7 bases in the middle. The CDR3 is 13 residues long. The germline gives CDR1 MDHEN, CDR2 SYDVKM. The DNA of the CDR3 is TGTGCCAGCAGTTTATATGGTAGCTACGAGCAGTACTTC. Translated: CASSLYGSYEQYF.

The V and J genes are TRBV10-3 and TRBJ2-7; D perhaps matches TRBD2 (6 bases). V was pared by 11 bases and J by 7 bases, with 27 bases between. CDR3 length equals 15 residues. Germline CDR1 and CDR2: ENHRY and SYGVKD. DNA for the CDR3: TGTGCCTCCTCCGACGGGGGTGGGCCAACGGGGGAGCAGTACTTC. Protein product: CASSDGGGPTGEQYF.

This chain links TRBV5-1 with TRBJ2-1, with TRBD2 as a possible D gene (6 bases). Per germline, CDR1 SGHRS and CDR2 YFSETQ. V was shortened by 3 bases and J by 6 bases, with 13 bases between the two germline ends. The CDR3 spans 14 residues. The CDR3 DNA is TGCGCCAGCAGCTCGGTTGGGACTCGCAATGAGCAGTTCTTC. It encodes CASSSVGTRNEQFF.

The genes are TRBV9 and TRBJ2-1, with D tentatively TRBD2 (6 bases). V lost 5 bases to trimming and J lost 10 bases, with 10 bases between them. Germline assignment: CDR1 SGDLS and CDR2 YYNGEE. This CDR3 spans 11 amino acids. The CDR3 DNA follows: TGTGCCAGCAGTCTTAGCGGAGAGCAGTTCTTC. This encodes CASSLSGEQFF.